This T cell receptor beta chain was recovered during a study of CD8+ T cells in alopecia areata. CDR3 size: 14 residues. V lost 5 bases and J lost 4, with 16 bases in between. Germline loops: CDR1 SGDLS, CDR2 YYNGEE. As to treatment: oral pan-JAK inhibitor, 5-10 mg twice daily. Collected material from alopecia areata patients comprised lesional scalp punch biopsies and peripheral blood. Once RNA had been extracted, it was reverse transcribed into cDNA to act as the sequencing template. Only in-frame clones appear in the TCRdb table, and some are missing; sequencing was by immunoSEQ multiplex PCR. Altogether approximately 210,000 clones are present, around 65% being singletons, with the ten largest covering more than 1%.

The chain joins TRBV9 to TRBJ2-7; D unresolved. The receptor comes from a human donor with alopecia areata. The sequencing here drew on CD4+ T cells sorted from blood, taken around week 42, from a patient treated with tofacitinib. CDR3 nucleotide sequence: TGTGCCAGCAGTTCCGGACCCATACCGTACGAGCAGTACTTC. Residues: CASSSGPIPYEQYF. Looking up the rest from reference TRBV9 and TRBJ2-7 gives the full variable domain: DSGVTQTPKHLITATGQRVTLRCSPRSGDLSVYWYQQSLDQGLQFLIQYYNGEERAKGNILERFSAQQFPDLHSELNLSSLELGDSALYFCASSSGPIPYEQYFGPGTRLTVT.